This T cell receptor beta chain stems from a study of CD8+CD57+ T cells in acquired aplastic anemia. In the study overall: Average DNA yield from sorted CD4+ and CD8+ cells was around 3 ug.

This clonotype came up once. Its antigen is still unknown. The missing conserved phenylalanine or tryptophan at the end of this CDR3 makes a read error likely. No DNA is shown, since the ends of the CDR3 on it are uncertain; the CDR3 is the one TCRdb lists. It was patients with CD8+CD57+ cell expansion by flow cytometry who were chosen for sequencing. Patients, without exception, had severe acquired aplastic anemia. None of the patients had been given any therapy when their blood was sampled. The CDR3 length is 14 residues, termini included. Germline V lookup: CDR1 SNHLY, CDR2 FYNNEI. Study observations and caveats: Comparison of patients with controls identified around 28 shared CD8+ CDR3 sequences.

The template used for profiling TCR beta VDJ and CDR3 was genomic DNA. A single record per CDR3 protein comes from TCRdb applying MiXCR to the reads. The sample has 200,000 to 300,000 distinct CDR3 sequences, 82% seen once. Sequencing was performed on sorted CD4+, CD8+, or CD8+CD57+ T cells (not recorded which) from PBMCs. The chain carries TRBV2 and TRBJ2-7; TRBD2 was called by the table and not checked on the DNA. The source is a human donor with aplastic anemia. CDR3 protein: CASSCTDPRDSRYN.